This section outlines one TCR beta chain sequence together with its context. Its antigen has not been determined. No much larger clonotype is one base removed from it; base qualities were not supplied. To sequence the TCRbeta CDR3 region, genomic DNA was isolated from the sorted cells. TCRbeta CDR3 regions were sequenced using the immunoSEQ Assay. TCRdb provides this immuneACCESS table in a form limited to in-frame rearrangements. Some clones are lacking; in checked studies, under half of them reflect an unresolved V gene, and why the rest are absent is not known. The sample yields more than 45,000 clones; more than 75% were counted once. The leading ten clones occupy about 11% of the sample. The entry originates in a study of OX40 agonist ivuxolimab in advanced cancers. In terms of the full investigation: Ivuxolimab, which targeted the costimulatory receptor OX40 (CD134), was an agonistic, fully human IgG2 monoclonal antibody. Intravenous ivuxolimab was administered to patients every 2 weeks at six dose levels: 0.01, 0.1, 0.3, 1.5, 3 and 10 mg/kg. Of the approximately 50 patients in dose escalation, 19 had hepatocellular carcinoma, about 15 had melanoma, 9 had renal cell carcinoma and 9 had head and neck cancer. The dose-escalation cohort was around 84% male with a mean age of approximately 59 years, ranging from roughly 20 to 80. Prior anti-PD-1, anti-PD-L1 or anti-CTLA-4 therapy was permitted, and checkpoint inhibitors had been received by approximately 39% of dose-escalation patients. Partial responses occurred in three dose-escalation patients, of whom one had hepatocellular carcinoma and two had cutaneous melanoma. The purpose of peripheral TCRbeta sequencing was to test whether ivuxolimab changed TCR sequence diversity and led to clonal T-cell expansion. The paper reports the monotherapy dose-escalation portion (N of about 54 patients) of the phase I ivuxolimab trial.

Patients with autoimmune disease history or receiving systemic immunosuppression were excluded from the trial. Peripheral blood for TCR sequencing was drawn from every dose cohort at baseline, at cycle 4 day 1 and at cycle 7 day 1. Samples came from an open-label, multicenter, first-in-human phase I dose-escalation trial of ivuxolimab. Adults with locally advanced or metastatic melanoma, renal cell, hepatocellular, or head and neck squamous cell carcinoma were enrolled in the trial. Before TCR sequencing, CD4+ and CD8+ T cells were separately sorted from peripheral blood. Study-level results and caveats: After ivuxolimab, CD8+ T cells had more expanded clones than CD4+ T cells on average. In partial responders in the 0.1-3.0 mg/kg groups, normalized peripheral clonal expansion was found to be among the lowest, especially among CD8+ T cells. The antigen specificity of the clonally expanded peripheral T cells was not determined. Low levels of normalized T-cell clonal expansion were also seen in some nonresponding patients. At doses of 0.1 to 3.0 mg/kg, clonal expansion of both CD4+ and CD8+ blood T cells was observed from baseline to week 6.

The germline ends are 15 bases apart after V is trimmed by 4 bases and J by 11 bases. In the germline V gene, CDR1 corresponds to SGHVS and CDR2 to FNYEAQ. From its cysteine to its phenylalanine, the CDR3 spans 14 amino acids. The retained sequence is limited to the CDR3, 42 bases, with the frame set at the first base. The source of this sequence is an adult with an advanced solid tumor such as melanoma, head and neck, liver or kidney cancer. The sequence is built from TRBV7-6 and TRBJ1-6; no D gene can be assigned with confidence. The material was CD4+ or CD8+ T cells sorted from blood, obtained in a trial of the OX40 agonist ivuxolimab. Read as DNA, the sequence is TGTGCCAGCAGCTCCTCCAGTGGGAGTGCACCCCTCCACTTT. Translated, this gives CASSSSSGSAPLHF.